Each of the 13 T cell receptor beta chains below was sequenced from the same sample in a study of cytomegalovirus exposure and HLA in healthy donors. The PCR ran on 60 Vbeta and 13 Jbeta primers. Libraries were prepared by immunoSEQ multiplex PCR; TCRdb keeps only in-frame clonotypes and omits some of them. The sample shows about 98,000 clones, about four fifths of them seen only once. The sequenced sample was PBMCs. These TCRs come from a female donor in good health and CMV-seropositive.

V gene TRBV7-9 combines with J gene TRBJ1-5; D not resolved. This CDR3 is 16 amino acids long. Trimming cost V 1 base and J 0 bases, with 10 bases left between them. Germline-derived CDR1 and CDR2 are SEHNR and FQNEAQ (reference sequence). The CDR3, as DNA: TGTGCCAGCAGCTTAGGCGCCCCCTATAGCAATCAGCCCCAGCATTTT. It specifies CASSLGAPYSNQPQHF.

The chain carries TRBV7-6 and TRBJ2-3; maybe TRBD1 (5 bases). The CDR3 is 15 amino acids. With 1 base removed from V and 2 bases from J, the gap between germline ends came to 10 bases. Per germline, CDR1 SGHVS and CDR2 FNYEAQ. In nucleotides, the CDR3 is TGTGCCAGCAGCTTAGGCAGGGCCAACACAGATACGCAGTATTTT. It translates to CASSLGRANTDTQYF.

The V call is TRBV15, the J call TRBJ2-2; 10 nucleotides line up with TRBD2. Trimming took 0 bases from V and 6 from J; bases not matched to a gene: 10. Germline V gene data show CDR1 as LNHNV and CDR2 as YYDKDF (reference sequence). The CDR3 contains 18 residues. This chain's CDR3 is CATSRDPVAGGPAGELFF. The CDR3 nucleotides read TGTGCCACCAGCAGAGATCCGGTAGCGGGGGGTCCGGCCGGGGAGCTGTTTTTT.

The genes are TRBV27 and TRBJ2-7; D possibly corresponds to TRBD2 (5 bases). Trimming cost V 0 bases and J 4 bases, with 13 bases left between them. Germline CDR1 reads MNHEY; CDR2 reads SMNVEV (reference sequence). CDR3 size: 15 residues. The CDR3 coding sequence is TGTGCCAGCAGTTTATCTGGCGGAGGAGTTTACGAGCAGTACTTC. Translated: CASSLSGGGVYEQYF.

This chain joins TRBV19 and TRBJ2-5; TRBD2 matches at 10 bases. The germline V gene has CDR1 LNHDA and CDR2 SQIVND (reference sequence). This CDR3 is built from 19 residues. Unmatched junction bases numbered 20, after V lost 6 bases and J lost 4 bases. This CDR3 reads CASSYESSLAGAVGETQYF. DNA for the CDR3: TGTGCCAGTAGCTACGAAAGTTCCCTAGCGGGGGCGGTGGGAGAGACCCAGTACTTC. The variable domain in full, completed from reference TRBV19 and TRBJ2-5, reads DGGITQSPKYLFRKEGQNVTLSCEQNLNHDAMYWYRQDPGQGLRLIYYSQIVNDFQKGDIAEGYSVSREKKESFPLTVTSAQKNPTAFYLCASSYESSLAGAVGETQYFGPGTRLLVL.

Comment on this clone: At one end, the junction sequence differs from germline, possibly due to a read error. The gene calls are TRBV6-4 and TRBJ2-7, with TRBD2 as a possible D gene (5 bases). Germline V gives CDR1 MRHNA, CDR2 SNTAGT. CDR3 length equals 11 residues. CDR3 sequence: CASSGSGVRDF. The CDR3 DNA follows: TGTGCCAGCAGTGGATCCGGGGTTCGGGACTTC.

A note on this clone: Other DNA sequences in this sample translate to the same CDR3. The rearrangement links TRBV11-2 to TRBJ2-7; 9 bases are shared with TRBD2. CDR1 is SGHAT and CDR2 is FQNNGV in the germline V gene. There are 15 residues in the CDR3. V was pared by 5 bases and J by 3 bases, with 8 bases of the junction left unmatched. CDR3 in amino acids: CASSLAGSRSYEQYF. The CDR3 nucleotides are TGTGCCAGCAGCCTAGCGGGGAGTAGGAGCTACGAGCAGTACTTC.

The chain combines TRBV25-1 with TRBJ1-1, with TRBD1 identical over 8 bases. The CDR3 has 15 residues. CDR1 is MGHDK, CDR2 SYGVNS, per germline. The J segment lost 0 bases and the V segment lost 4 bases, leaving 4 bases of the junction unmatched. The CDR3 DNA is TGTGCCAGCAGTGGGCACAGGGGGATGAACACTGAAGCTTTCTTT. This gives the protein CASSGHRGMNTEAFF.

This clone was observed once. J is TRBJ1-5 and V is TRBV4-1; the D gene is possibly TRBD1 (5 bases). The CDR3 consists of 17 residues. Germline CDR1 reads MGHRA; CDR2 reads YSYEKL. Trimming removed 0 bases at V and 0 bases at J, with 12 bases between. The CDR3 spells CASSQEGGGASNQPQHF. The DNA of the CDR3 is TGCGCCAGCAGCCAAGAGGGGGGAGGGGCTAGCAATCAGCCCCAGCATTTT.

With respect to this clone: The junction does not match germline at one end; this may be a read error. The CDR3 reads CSSSLGLAGTRKNIQYF. For the CDR3, the DNA is TGTTCCAGCAGCTTAGGGTTAGCGGGAACACGCAAAAACATTCAGTACTTC. V usage is TRBV7-9 and J usage is TRBJ2-4; 8 positions match TRBD2. The CDR3 is 17 amino acids. CDR1 is SEHNR, CDR2 FQNEAQ, per germline (reference sequence).

This clone was counted a few times. The J gene is TRBJ1-1, the V gene TRBV11-1, with D tentatively TRBD1 (6 bases). Between the trimmed V and J ends, which lost 5 bases and 1 base, there was a span of 20 bases. Germline values: CDR1 SGHAT, CDR2 FQDESV (reference sequence). The CDR3 covers 17 residues. The CDR3 coding sequence is TGTGCCAGCAGCCCAAAGGGGGTCCCGGGACGGAACACTGAAGCTTTCTTT. Translated: CASSPKGVPGRNTEAFF.

The chain combines TRBV11-3 with TRBJ2-1, with D possibly matching TRBD2 (6 bases). CDR1 and CDR2 (germline): SGHNT, YENEEA. V shed 1 base and J shed 5 bases, with 9 bases lying between them. The CDR3 sequence is 14 residues long. CDR3 region: CASSLGGGNNEQFF. Here the CDR3 DNA reads TGTGCCAGCAGCTTAGGGGGCGGGAACAATGAGCAGTTCTTC. The full variable domain, in which reference TRBV11-3 and TRBJ2-1 provide the parts outside the CDR3, is EAGVVQSPRYKIIEKKQPVAFWCNPISGHNTLYWYLQNLGQGPELLIRYENEEAVDDSQLPKDRFSAERLKGVDSTLKIQPAELGDSAVYLCASSLGGGNNEQFFGPGTRLTVL.

This chain joins TRBV6-6 and TRBJ2-5; TRBD2 might be the D (6 bases). This CDR3 contains 15 residues. CDR1 and CDR2 from the germline V gene are MNHNY and SVGAGI (reference sequence). V was trimmed by 0 bases and J by 4 bases, leaving 12 bases between them. CDR3 sequence reads: CASSYSDGSIETQYF. The CDR3, as DNA: TGTGCCAGCAGTTACTCGGACGGGAGCATAGAGACCCAGTACTTC.